Reported below is one TCR beta chain. What it binds is unknown. The data stem from a study of OX40 agonist ivuxolimab in advanced cancers. Between the trimmed V and J ends, which lost 10 bases and 0 bases, there was a span of 16 bases. The CDR3 is 15 residues long. The germline V gene encodes CDR1 ENHRY and CDR2 SYGVKD. Whole-study results and caveats: People who partly responded at 0.1-3.0 mg/kg had some of the least clonal expansion seen.

TCRdb's copy holds only in-frame clones and misses some; the assay was immunoSEQ multiplex PCR. Here the sample spans around 66,000 clones, over 75% being singletons. The TCR was taken from an adult with an advanced solid tumor such as melanoma, head and neck, liver or kidney cancer. The specimen comprised CD4+ or CD8+ T cells sorted from blood, sampled in a trial of the OX40 agonist ivuxolimab. This chain connects TRBV10-3 to TRBJ2-1; no definite D call. This CDR3 is CATLQPISSYNEQFF. CDR3 sequence (DNA): TGTGCCACTCTACAACCGATCAGCTCCTACAATGAGCAGTTCTTC.